Listed below are T cell receptor beta chains from one sample, sequenced in a study of CD8 T cells in Susac syndrome. TCRdb reprocessed the immunoSEQ multiplex PCR reads with MiXCR, giving one entry per CDR3 protein. The table lists 150,000 to 160,000 distinct CDR3 sequences, just under 95% of them singletons. The sequencing sample was made of CD8+ T cells from PBMCs. These receptors all come from a human donor with multiple sclerosis. Both conserved end residues are trimmed from each CDR3. Fields, in order: V gene, CDR3 length, CDR3 protein.

TRBV20-1,13,SARDFGQTIYEQY
TRBV13,13,ASSLVPGTNEKLF
TRBV12-5,13,ASGLAHGTGDEQF
TRBV5-1,14,ASMGIGQVPGETQY
TRBV27,15,ASSFLPGTPPADEQF
TRBV30,14,AWNPTTGVSYNEQF
TRBV7-9,10,ASSLADQPQH
TRBV29-1,12,SVDTSKEGNEQF
TRBV9,11,ASRPQGNTEAF
TRBV30,10,AWSRTNTEAF
TRBV15,14,ATSRDRRAPLGGYT
TRBV14,14,ASSQEILGSTDTQY
TRBV27,13,ASSLKGILNQPQH
TRBV7-9,11,ASSAGTNSPLH
TRBV7-8,14,ASSLVPEGAGETQY
TRBV10-3,13,AIRGPGQGTHEQF
TRBV6-1,9,ADRGAYGYT
TRBV7-8,11,ASRAGLNTEAF
TRBV19,13,ASADPREGSYEQY
TRBV18,13,ASSPNRGSNQPQH
TRBV2,12,ASTYTPDSAEAF
TRBV28,10,ASSLPFGEQY
TRBV2,10,ASPTGTDTQY
TRBV29-1,11,SVQEGSGTEAF
TRBV30,13,AHGSRGWDPYEQY
TRBV14,12,ASSQEGRTYGYT
TRBV7-9,10,ASSLVATAQY